The rows below give T cell receptor beta chains drawn from one sample of a study of early T cells in non-severe SARS-CoV-2 infection. TCRdb ran MiXCR on the 5' RACE reads and lists one entry per CDR3 protein. The sample consists of under 90,000 distinct CDR3 sequences, approximately 15% of them appearing once. The specimen sequenced was whole blood. The receptor set was obtained from an adult who was a healthcare worker with PCR-confirmed SARS-CoV-2 infection or an uninfected control (not recorded which). Both conserved end residues are trimmed from each CDR3. Fields, in order: V gene, J gene, CDR3 protein.

>TRBV29-1|TRBJ1-3
SVEDNSSGNTIY
>TRBV29-1|TRBJ2-3
SVDRGDSGTDTQY
>TRBV20-1|TRBJ2-5
SAVWLTSAQETQY
>TRBV7-9|TRBJ1-4
ASSFIGGTNEKLF
>TRBV2|TRBJ2-2
ASSPDRGDTGELF
>TRBV7-7|TRBJ2-3
ASSLGVSGGSGDTQY
>TRBV5-5|TRBJ2-7
ASSLAGTGSHEQY
>TRBV11-2|TRBJ1-5
ASSLGTVNQPQH
>TRBV28|TRBJ1-3
ASRTGRFSGNTIY
>TRBV6-4|TRBJ2-2
ASRGSTGELF
>TRBV20-1|TRBJ2-3
SAQTGRTDTQY
>TRBV20-1|TRBJ1-6
SARDPLDRGFLH
>TRBV7-2|TRBJ1-3
ASSLVRSDSGNTIY
>TRBV6-2/TRBV6-3|TRBJ2-3
ASSYHGQFTDTQY
>TRBV29-1|TRBJ2-3
SVDPGGTDTQY
>TRBV11-3|TRBJ2-2
ASSLAREINTGELF
>TRBV11-1|TRBJ2-3
ASSLLSVRADTQY
>TRBV18|TRBJ1-2
ASSPRDGPFSYT
>TRBV19|TRBJ2-7
ASSIAPGSGGEQY
>TRBV2|TRBJ2-3
ASTRSSEVGDTQY
>TRBV5-1|TRBJ2-5
ASSQPDRDQETQY
>TRBV7-6|TRBJ1-1
ASSLAQGRGEDTEAF
>TRBV5-1|TRBJ1-5
ASSLDGTGNGQPQH
>TRBV4-3|TRBJ2-2
ASSQVSGTETVGELF